This TCR beta chain emerged from a study of T-cell reconstitution after alpha-beta-depleted transplantation in children. Concerning this clonotype: The antigen is not known.

Findings of the study overall: Surviving recipient T cells and thymic progenitors produced the high day-60 TCRbeta diversity seen in some patients. About two months after transplant, alpha-beta T cells reportedly came from several hundred expanded graft clones.

J gave up 3 bases and V 1 base, and 0 bases lay outside the gene matches. Germline V gives CDR1 MNHEY, CDR2 SVGAGI. The CDR3 length is 14 residues. Unique molecular identifiers were used to barcode this TCRbeta library. TCRdb used MiXCR to reprocess the PCR reads, holding one entry per CDR3 protein. The sample has 500,000 to 750,000 distinct CDR3 sequences, 10% to 15% seen once; the top ten hold approximately 2%. The chain recombines TRBV6-5 with TRBJ2-7; 10 bases map to TRBD1. The sequence derives from a male patient between 10 and 17 years old who had a stem cell transplant for acute myeloid leukemia, so the T cells may come from the graft donor. Sequencing was performed on PBMCs, mostly from graft donor cells, taken 360 days after TCRalphabeta/CD19-depleted stem cell transplant. The CDR3 spells CASSYWTGGYEQYF. The DNA of the CDR3 is TGTGCCAGCAGTTACTGGACAGGGGGCTACGAGCAGTACTTC.